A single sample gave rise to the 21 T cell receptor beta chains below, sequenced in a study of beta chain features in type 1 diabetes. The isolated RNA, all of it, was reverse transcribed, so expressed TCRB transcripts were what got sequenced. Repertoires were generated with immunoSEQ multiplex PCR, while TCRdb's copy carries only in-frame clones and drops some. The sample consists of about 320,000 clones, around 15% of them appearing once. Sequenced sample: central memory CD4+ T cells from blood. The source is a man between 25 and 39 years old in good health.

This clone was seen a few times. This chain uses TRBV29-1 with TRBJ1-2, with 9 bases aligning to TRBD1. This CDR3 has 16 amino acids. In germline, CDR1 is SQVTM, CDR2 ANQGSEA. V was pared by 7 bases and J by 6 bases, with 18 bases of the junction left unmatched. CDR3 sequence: CSGISWTGVGFDGYTF. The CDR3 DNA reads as TGCAGCGGAATCTCATGGACAGGGGTGGGGTTCGATGGCTACACCTTC.

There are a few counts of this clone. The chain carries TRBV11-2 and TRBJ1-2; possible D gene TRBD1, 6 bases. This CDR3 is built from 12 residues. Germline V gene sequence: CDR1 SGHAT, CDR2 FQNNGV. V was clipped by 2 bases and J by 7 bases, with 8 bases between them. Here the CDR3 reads CASSLNRAGYTF. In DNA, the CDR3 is TGTGCCAGCAGCTTAAACAGGGCTGGCTACACCTTC.

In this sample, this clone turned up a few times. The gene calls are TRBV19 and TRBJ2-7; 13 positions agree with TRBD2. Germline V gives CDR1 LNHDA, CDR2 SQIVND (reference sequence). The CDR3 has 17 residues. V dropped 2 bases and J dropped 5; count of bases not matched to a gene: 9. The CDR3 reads CASSIQRTSGGSDEQYF. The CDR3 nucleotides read TGTGCCAGTAGTATACAGAGGACTAGCGGGGGAAGCGACGAGCAGTACTTC.

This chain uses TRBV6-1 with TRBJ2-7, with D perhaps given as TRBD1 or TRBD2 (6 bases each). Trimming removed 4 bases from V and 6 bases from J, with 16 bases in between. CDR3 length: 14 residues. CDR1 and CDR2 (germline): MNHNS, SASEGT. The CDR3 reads CASSVGAGEVEQYF. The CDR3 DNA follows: TGTGCCAGCAGTGTTGGGGCAGGGGAGGTCGAGCAGTACTTC.

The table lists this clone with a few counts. This CDR3 reads CASSSDRRSYNEQFF. The CDR3 coding sequence is TGTGCCAGCAGCTCGGACAGGCGCTCCTACAATGAGCAGTTCTTC. This chain links TRBV5-4 with TRBJ2-1, with 7 bases aligning to TRBD1. This CDR3 is built from 15 residues. Germline V lookup: CDR1 SGHNT, CDR2 YYREEE (reference sequence). Unmatched junction bases numbered 3, after V lost 3 bases and J lost 0 bases.

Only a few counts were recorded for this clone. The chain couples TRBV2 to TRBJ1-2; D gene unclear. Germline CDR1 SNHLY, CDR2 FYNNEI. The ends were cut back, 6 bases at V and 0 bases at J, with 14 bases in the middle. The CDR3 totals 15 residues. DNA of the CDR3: TGTGCCAGCAGACCCGACACCGGAGCTAACTATGGCTACACCTTC. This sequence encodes CASRPDTGANYGYTF. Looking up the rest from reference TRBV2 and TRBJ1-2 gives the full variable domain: EPEVTQTPSHQVTQMGQEVILRCVPISNHLYFYWYRQILGQKVEFLVSFYNNEISEKSEIFDDQFSVERPDGSNFTLKIRSTKLEDSAMYFCASRPDTGANYGYTFGSGTRLTVV.

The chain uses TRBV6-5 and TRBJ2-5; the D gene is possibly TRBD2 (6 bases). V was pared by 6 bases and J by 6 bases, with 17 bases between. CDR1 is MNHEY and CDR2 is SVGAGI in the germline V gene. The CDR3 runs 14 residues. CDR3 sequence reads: CASRVGTAEKTQYF. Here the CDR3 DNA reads TGTGCCAGCAGGGTGGGGACTGCTGAAAAGACCCAGTACTTC.

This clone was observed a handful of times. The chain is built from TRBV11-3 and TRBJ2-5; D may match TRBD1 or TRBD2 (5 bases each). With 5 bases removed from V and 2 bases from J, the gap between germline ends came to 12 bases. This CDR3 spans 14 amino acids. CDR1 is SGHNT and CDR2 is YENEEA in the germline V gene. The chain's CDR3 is CASSVGGGQETQYF. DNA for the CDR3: TGTGCCAGCAGCGTGGGTGGGGGTCAAGAGACCCAGTACTTC.

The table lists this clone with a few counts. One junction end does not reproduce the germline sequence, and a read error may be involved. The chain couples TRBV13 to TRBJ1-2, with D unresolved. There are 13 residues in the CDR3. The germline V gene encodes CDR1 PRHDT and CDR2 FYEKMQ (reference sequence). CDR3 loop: CASSLGRSSGYTF. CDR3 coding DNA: TGTGCCAGCAGTTTAGGCCGATCGTCGGGCTACACCTTC.

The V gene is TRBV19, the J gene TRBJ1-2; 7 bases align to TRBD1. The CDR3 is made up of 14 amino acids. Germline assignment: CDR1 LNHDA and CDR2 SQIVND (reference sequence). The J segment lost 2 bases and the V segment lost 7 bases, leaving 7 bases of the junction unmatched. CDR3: CASNVGTVNYGYTF. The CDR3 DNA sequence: TGTGCCAGTAATGTCGGGACAGTAAACTATGGCTACACCTTC.

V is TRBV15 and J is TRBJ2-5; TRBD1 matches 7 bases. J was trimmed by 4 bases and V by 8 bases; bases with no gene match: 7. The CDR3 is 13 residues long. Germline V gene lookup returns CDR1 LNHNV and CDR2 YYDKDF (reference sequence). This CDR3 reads CATRQGVAETQYF. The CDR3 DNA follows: TGTGCCACCCGACAGGGAGTCGCAGAGACCCAGTACTTC.

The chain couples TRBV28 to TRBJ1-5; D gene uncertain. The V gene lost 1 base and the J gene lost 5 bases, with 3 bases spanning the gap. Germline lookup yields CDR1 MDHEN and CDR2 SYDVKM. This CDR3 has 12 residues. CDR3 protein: CASSLFHQPQHF. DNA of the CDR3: TGTGCCAGCAGTTTATTTCATCAGCCCCAGCATTTT.

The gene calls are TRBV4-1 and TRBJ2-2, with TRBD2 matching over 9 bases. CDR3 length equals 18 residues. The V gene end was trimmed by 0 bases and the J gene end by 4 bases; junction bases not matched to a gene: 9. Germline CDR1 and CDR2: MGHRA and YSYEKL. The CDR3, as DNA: TGCGCCAGCAGCCAAGATTATAATCCTAGCGGGGCCACCGGGGAGCTGTTTTTT. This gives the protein CASSQDYNPSGATGELFF.

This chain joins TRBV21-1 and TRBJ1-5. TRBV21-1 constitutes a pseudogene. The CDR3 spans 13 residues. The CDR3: CASSNSIVQPQHF. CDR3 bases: TGTGCCAGCAGCAACTCTATAGTGCAGCCCCAGCATTTT.

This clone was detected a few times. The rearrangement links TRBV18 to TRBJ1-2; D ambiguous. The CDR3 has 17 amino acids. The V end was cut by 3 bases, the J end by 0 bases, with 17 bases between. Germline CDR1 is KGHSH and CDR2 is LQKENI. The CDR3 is CASSPGARRRANYGYTF. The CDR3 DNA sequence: TGTGCCAGCTCACCCGGTGCTCGCCGTAGAGCTAACTATGGCTACACCTTC.

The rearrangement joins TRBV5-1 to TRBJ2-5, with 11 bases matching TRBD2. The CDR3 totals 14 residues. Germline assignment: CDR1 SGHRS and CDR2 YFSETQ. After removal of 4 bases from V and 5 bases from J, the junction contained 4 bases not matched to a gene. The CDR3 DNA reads TGCGCCAGCAGCGTAGCGGGGGGGCGCGAGACCCAGTACTTC. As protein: CASSVAGGRETQYF. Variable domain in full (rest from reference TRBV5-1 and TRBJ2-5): KAGVTQTPRYLIKTRGQQVTLSCSPISGHRSVSWYQQTPGQGLQFLFEYFSETQRNKGNFPGRFSGRQFSNSRSEMNVSTLELGDSALYLCASSVAGGRETQYFGPGTRLLVL.

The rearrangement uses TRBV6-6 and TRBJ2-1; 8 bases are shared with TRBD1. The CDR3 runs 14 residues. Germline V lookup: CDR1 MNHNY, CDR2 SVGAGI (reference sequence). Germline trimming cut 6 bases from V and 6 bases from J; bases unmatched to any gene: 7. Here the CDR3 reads CASSFRQGSNEQFF. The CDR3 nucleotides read TGTGCCAGCAGCTTCCGACAGGGGAGCAATGAGCAGTTCTTC.

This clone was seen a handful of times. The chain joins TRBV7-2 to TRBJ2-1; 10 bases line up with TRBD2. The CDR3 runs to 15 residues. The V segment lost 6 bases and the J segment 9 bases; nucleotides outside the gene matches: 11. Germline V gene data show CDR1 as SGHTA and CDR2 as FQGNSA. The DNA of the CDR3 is TGTGCCAGCAGTATCTCCGGGCTAGCGGGAGTTGAGCAGTTCTTC. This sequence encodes CASSISGLAGVEQFF.

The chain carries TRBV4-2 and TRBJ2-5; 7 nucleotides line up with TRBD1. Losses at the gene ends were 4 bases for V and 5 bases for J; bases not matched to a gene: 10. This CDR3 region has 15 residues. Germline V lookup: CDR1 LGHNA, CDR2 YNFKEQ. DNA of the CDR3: TGTGCCAGCAGCCCTGCGGCTGGACAGGCGGAGACCCAGTACTTC. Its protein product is CASSPAAGQAETQYF.

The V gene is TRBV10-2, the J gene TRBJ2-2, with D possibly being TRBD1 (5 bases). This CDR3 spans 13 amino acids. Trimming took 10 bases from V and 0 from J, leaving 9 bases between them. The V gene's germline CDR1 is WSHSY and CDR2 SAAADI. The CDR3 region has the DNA TGCGCCACCGCAGGGACGAACACCGGGGAGCTGTTTTTT. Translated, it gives CATAGTNTGELFF.

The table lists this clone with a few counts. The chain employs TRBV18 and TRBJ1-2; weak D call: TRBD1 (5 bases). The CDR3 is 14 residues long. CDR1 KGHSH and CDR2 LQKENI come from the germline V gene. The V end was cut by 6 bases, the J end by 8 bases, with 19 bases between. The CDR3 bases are TGTGCCAGCTCCTCGGCAGGGCTGCGTGGAGGCTACACCTTC. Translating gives CASSSAGLRGGYTF.